Below, 20 T cell receptor beta chains from the same sample are listed, as sequenced in a study of response to subunit inactivated influenza vaccine. TCRdb used MiXCR to reprocess the RT-PCR reads, holding one entry per CDR3 protein. The sample lists about 780,000 distinct CDR3 sequences; about 18% were seen once. The sequenced sample was PBMCs from blood, obtained more than 4 days after vaccination. The receptors derive from a man aged 45-65 years who received an inactivated influenza vaccine.

In its sample, this clonotype was seen a few times. This chain uses TRBV6-5 with TRBJ2-1; D perhaps matches TRBD2 (6 bases). Germline CDR1 and CDR2: MNHEY and SVGAGI. V gave up 2 bases and J gave up 3 bases, with 17 bases separating them. This CDR3 comprises 17 residues. CDR3 sequence (DNA): TGTGCCAGCAGTTACCCAACGACGGGGGTGTACTACAATGAGCAGTTCTTC. It yields the protein CASSYPTTGVYYNEQFF.

This clonotype was seen a few times. The chain combines TRBV4-2 with TRBJ1-3; no definite D call. Trimming took off 1 base at V and 0 bases at J, with 7 bases between the two ends. This CDR3 region has 15 residues. Germline-derived CDR1 and CDR2 are LGHNA and YNFKEQ. The CDR3 nucleotides are TGTGCCAGCAGCCAAGGGGCGAGCTCTGGAAACACCATATATTTT. Translation gives CASSQGASSGNTIYF.

The chain uses TRBV10-3 and TRBJ1-5, with 11 nucleotides matching TRBD1. CDR3 length: 13 amino acids. Trimming cost V 10 bases and J 7 bases; bases outside gene matches: 6. Germline CDR1 is ENHRY and CDR2 is SYGVKD. CDR3 in amino acids: CASGQGAYQPQHF. CDR3 coding DNA: TGTGCCAGCGGACAGGGGGCTTACCAGCCCCAGCATTTT.

This clonotype was found a few times. Here the CDR3 reads CSASDKNTEAFF. In nucleotides, the CDR3 is TGCAGTGCTTCCGACAAGAACACTGAAGCTTTCTTT. V is TRBV20-1 and J is TRBJ1-1; no definite D call. Germline CDR1 and CDR2: DFQATT and SNEGSKA (reference sequence). V shed 5 bases and J shed 1 base, with 8 bases lying between them. The CDR3 totals 12 residues.

In this sample, this clonotype turned up a few times. V gene TRBV6-5 combines with J gene TRBJ1-5; 7 bases map to TRBD1. V lost 2 bases and J lost 3; bases outside the gene matches: 10. The V gene's germline CDR1 is MNHEY and CDR2 SVGAGI. The CDR3 is 17 amino acids. The CDR3 nucleotides are TGTGCCAGCAGTTACCGGAATAGACAGGGTCACAATCAGCCCCAGCATTTT. Translating gives CASSYRNRQGHNQPQHF.

The rearrangement joins TRBV4-2 to TRBJ2-5; the D call may be TRBD1 or TRBD2 (5 bases each). The CDR3 totals 16 residues. Germline CDR1 reads LGHNA; CDR2 reads YNFKEQ. Deletions cut 0 bases from V and 5 bases from J, with 16 bases between. This CDR3 reads CASSQDTDTEGETQYF. The CDR3 DNA sequence: TGTGCCAGCAGCCAAGATACGGACACCGAGGGTGAGACCCAGTACTTC.

The gene calls are TRBV7-2 and TRBJ2-7, with D possibly TRBD2 on 6 matching bases. V shed 2 bases and J shed 3 bases, with 14 bases lying between them. The germline gives CDR1 SGHTA, CDR2 FQGNSA. The CDR3 runs 15 residues. The CDR3 region has the DNA TGTGCCAGCAGCTTATACGCGGGATCCCTCTACGAGCAGTACTTC. Translation gives CASSLYAGSLYEQYF.

This clonotype was found many times. This chain connects TRBV7-3 to TRBJ2-1; 8 bases agree with TRBD2. The CDR3 has 16 residues. CDR1 and CDR2 (germline): SGHTA, FQGTGA. V lost 5 bases to trimming and J lost 0 bases; unmatched junction nucleotides: 6. For the CDR3, the DNA is TGTGCCAGCAGCCTCATCGGGACTAGCTCCTACAATGAGCAGTTCTTC. Residues: CASSLIGTSSYNEQFF.

The rearrangement uses TRBV20-1 and TRBJ1-1; 9 bases agree with TRBD1. The CDR3 is 16 amino acids. V trimming: 2 bases; J trimming: 5 bases; junction bases outside the gene matches: 12. The germline V gene encodes CDR1 DFQATT and CDR2 SNEGSKA (reference sequence). The CDR3 coding sequence is TGCAGTGCTAGACAGACAGGGGGGCTGGAAAGGACTGAAGCTTTCTTT. Its translation is CSARQTGGLERTEAFF.

The chain uses TRBV2 and TRBJ2-1; TRBD2 aligns across 12 bases. The V segment lost 6 bases and the J segment 5 bases; nucleotides outside the gene matches: 8. This CDR3 has 16 residues. CDR1 and CDR2 (germline): SNHLY, FYNNEI. The CDR3 coding sequence is TGTGCCAGCAGCCTAGGACTAGCGGGACTCCACAATGAGCAGTTCTTC. Translation: CASSLGLAGLHNEQFF.

This clonotype has only a few counts. This chain connects TRBV3-1 to TRBJ2-7, with D maybe TRBD2 (6 bases). The CDR3 is 14 amino acids. Trimming removed 5 bases from V and 2 bases from J, with 13 bases in between. In germline, CDR1 is LGHDT, CDR2 YNNKEL (reference sequence). The CDR3 here is CASSKWGGTYEQYF. Here the CDR3 DNA reads TGTGCCAGCAGCAAATGGGGCGGGACCTACGAGCAGTACTTC.

Only a few counts were recorded for this clonotype. The rearrangement uses TRBV9 and TRBJ2-1; 7 nucleotides line up with TRBD1. CDR3 length: 16 amino acids. Germline V gene sequence: CDR1 SGDLS, CDR2 YYNGEE. The V and J ends lost 4 bases and 3 bases, in that order; junction bases with no gene match: 10. The CDR3 loop is CASSPVVSGGYNEQFF. In DNA, the CDR3 is TGTGCCAGCAGCCCAGTGGTTTCAGGGGGCTACAATGAGCAGTTCTTC.

V is TRBV12-3 or TRBV12-4 and J is TRBJ1-6; D perhaps matches TRBD1 (5 bases). This CDR3 contains 14 residues. V was trimmed by 2 bases and J by 10 bases, leaving 12 bases between them. CDR3 bases: TGTGCCAGCAGTTTATCCCAGGGAAGCTCACCCCTCCACTTT. Residues: CASSLSQGSSPLHF.

The chain employs TRBV5-1 and TRBJ1-4, with D uncertain. Per the germline V gene, CDR1 is SGHRS and CDR2 is YFSETQ. This CDR3 is built from 14 residues. V gave up 4 bases and J gave up 7 bases, with 14 bases separating them. CDR3 sequence: CASSPLGRSEKLFF. The DNA for the CDR3 is TGCGCCAGCAGCCCATTAGGCCGTAGTGAAAAACTGTTTTTT. The entire variable domain, with the rest obtained from reference TRBV5-1 and TRBJ1-4, is as follows: KAGVTQTPRYLIKTRGQQVTLSCSPISGHRSVSWYQQTPGQGLQFLFEYFSETQRNKGNFPGRFSGRQFSNSRSEMNVSTLELGDSALYLCASSPLGRSEKLFFGSGTQLSVL.

This clonotype was seen more than once but under ten times. The chain joins TRBV6-5 to TRBJ1-2; 8 nucleotides line up with TRBD1. The CDR3 length is 17 residues. The germline CDR1 and CDR2 sequences are MNHEY and SVGAGI. With V trimmed by 4 bases and J by 4 bases, 14 bases remained unmatched. For the CDR3, the DNA is TGTGCCAGCAGTTCCCCTCTCCCGGGACAGGATCCCTATGGCTACACCTTC. It codes for CASSSPLPGQDPYGYTF.

This clonotype has just one count. The V gene is TRBV6-1, the J gene TRBJ2-2, with no clear D. The CDR3 spans 17 residues. The germline CDR1 and CDR2 sequences are MNHNS and SASEGT. V lost 2 bases and J lost 3, with 16 bases in between. CDR3 DNA: TGTGCCAGCAGTGAATGGAGAGGCATACCACACACCGGGGAGCTGTTTTTT. Residues: CASSEWRGIPHTGELFF.

This clonotype has only a few counts. The chain couples TRBV4-1 to TRBJ2-2, with D unclear. Germline V CDR1 and CDR2: MGHRA, YSYEKL. This CDR3 is 15 amino acids long. V lost 4 bases and J lost 1, with 10 bases in between. The CDR3 region is CASSPQLLNTGELFF. DNA of the CDR3: TGCGCCAGCAGCCCTCAGCTCCTGAACACCGGGGAGCTGTTTTTT.

This clonotype came up a few times. The chain combines TRBV28 with TRBJ2-2; D possibly matches TRBD1 or TRBD2 (6 bases each). Germline V gene sequence: CDR1 MDHEN, CDR2 SYDVKM. CDR3 length equals 15 residues. V was cut by 6 bases and J by 3 bases, with 14 bases left in between. Written as DNA, the CDR3 is TGTGCCAGCAGGTTCCGGGGGCTCGACACCGGGGAGCTGTTTTTT. Translation gives CASRFRGLDTGELFF.

This clonotype was picked up a small number of times. The chain is built from TRBV5-1 and TRBJ2-7; no definite D call. The CDR3 loop spans 14 amino acids. V was pared by 5 bases and J by 1 base, with 13 bases between. The germline V gene encodes CDR1 SGHRS and CDR2 YFSETQ. Here the CDR3 reads CASSWTAESYEQYF. CDR3 nucleotides: TGCGCCAGCAGTTGGACGGCTGAATCCTACGAGCAGTACTTC.

The J gene is TRBJ2-5, the V gene TRBV15, with 7 bases aligning to TRBD1. The germline V gene encodes CDR1 LNHNV and CDR2 YYDKDF (reference sequence). With V trimmed by 11 bases and J by 4 bases, 10 bases remained unmatched. The CDR3 runs to 13 residues. The CDR3 bases are TGTGCCGCGACCACAGGGGTCCGAGAGACCCAGTACTTC. It specifies CAATTGVRETQYF.